What follows is one T cell receptor beta chain and its context. PCR used 60 Vbeta primers and 13 Jbeta primers. Repertoires were generated with immunoSEQ multiplex PCR, while TCRdb's copy carries only in-frame clones and drops some. The sample contains 190,000 or so clones, 80% of which appear only once. Trimming at V came to 6 bases and at J to 0 bases, leaving 8 bases not matched to a gene. CDR3 length: 17 amino acids. Germline CDR1 and CDR2: SGHAT and FQNNGV. The data belong to a study of cytomegalovirus exposure and HLA in healthy donors. This clonotype was sampled from a boy aged 5 to 17 in good health and CMV-seronegative. The V call is TRBV11-2, the J call TRBJ1-1, with 12 positions matching TRBD1. Input material: PBMCs. The DNA of the CDR3 is TGTGCCAGCAGTCCCCCCGGGACAGGGGGCATGAACACTGAAGCTTTCTTT. It yields the protein CASSPPGTGGMNTEAFF.